This TCR beta chain was documented in a study of blood T cell repertoires in COVID-19. Background on the study: Samples taken during acute and convalescent COVID-19 were collected in the United States, Italy and Spain.

As originally analysed: Cell counts per sample came from amplifying reference gene primers. Generated by immunoSEQ multiplex PCR, the TCRdb table keeps only in-frame clones and is missing some. V and J calls and clone size are given by that table; D and trimming were obtained from the DNA. The data contain over 150,000 clones, around 83% of them singletons. Germline V lookup: CDR1 MNHEY, CDR2 SVGEGT. The CDR3 length is 16 residues. Trimming at V came to 5 bases and at J to 4 bases, leaving 7 bases not matched to a gene. This clone was observed once. The sequence came from a man aged 40-49 years with acute or convalescent COVID-19. Material: peripheral blood. This chain joins TRBV6-2 or TRBV6-3 and TRBJ2-1, with TRBD2 matching 11 bases. CDR3 bases: TGTGCCAGCAGTGACCTAGCGGGGGGTCGGTACAATGAGCAGTTCTTC. Its protein product is CASSDLAGGRYNEQFF.